The 25 T cell receptor beta chains below were found in one sample sequenced in a study of cytomegalovirus exposure and HLA in healthy donors. Clones were sequenced by immunoSEQ multiplex PCR, and TCRdb holds only the in-frame ones, with some missing. The profile shows over 200,000 clones, roughly 84% of them singletons. Sample: PBMCs. The receptors come from a woman in her thirties in good health and CMV-seropositive.

The V and J genes are TRBV12-2 and TRBJ2-3; TRBD2, the table's D call, was not compared with the DNA. TRBV12-2 is a listed pseudogene. The CDR3 is 17 amino acids. CDR3 DNA: TGTGCAAGTCGCTTAAAATCTATTAGCGGGAGTGTAGATACGCAGTATTTT. It codes for CASRLKSISGSVDTQYF.

The rearrangement joins TRBV6-6 to TRBJ2-7, with D unresolved. Trimming shortened V by 9 bases and J by 2 bases, and 14 bases separated the two germline ends. Germline-derived CDR1 and CDR2 are MNHNY and SVGAGI (reference sequence). CDR3 length: 13 residues. CDR3 in DNA: TGTGCCAGTTTAACGACAACTACCTACGAGCAGTACTTC. Protein: CASLTTTTYEQYF.

The rearrangement joins TRBV4-1 to TRBJ2-7; TRBD1 might be the D (5 bases). Trimming stripped 2 bases from V and 3 bases from J, with 17 bases between. Germline-derived CDR1 and CDR2 are MGHRA and YSYEKL. This CDR3 region has 16 residues. The CDR3 spells CASSQLQGIPLYEQYF. The CDR3 region has the DNA TGCGCCAGCAGCCAACTCCAGGGTATTCCCCTCTACGAGCAGTACTTC.

This chain connects TRBV9 to TRBJ2-3; D not certain. Trimming took off 6 bases at V and 2 bases at J, with 19 bases between the two ends. The germline gives CDR1 SGDLS, CDR2 YYNGEE. CDR3 length: 16 residues. The CDR3 loop is CASTLRSGLDTDTQYF. In DNA, the CDR3 is TGTGCCAGCACCCTACGGTCCGGGTTGGACACAGATACGCAGTATTTT. The full variable domain, with the rest looked up from reference TRBV9 and TRBJ2-3, is DSGVTQTPKHLITATGQRVTLRCSPRSGDLSVYWYQQSLDQGLQFLIQYYNGEERAKGNILERFSAQQFPDLHSELNLSSLELGDSALYFCASTLRSGLDTDTQYFGPGTRLTVL.

The chain carries TRBV28 and TRBJ2-3; 8 bases align to TRBD1. The V and J ends lost 5 bases and 2 bases, in that order; junction bases with no gene match: 9. The V gene's germline CDR1 is MDHEN and CDR2 SYDVKM. The CDR3 has 16 amino acids. The CDR3 reads CASSTTGTGVTDTQYF. For the CDR3, the DNA is TGTGCCAGCAGTACGACCGGGACAGGAGTCACAGATACGCAGTATTTT.

The rearrangement joins TRBV5-1 to TRBJ2-7; 9 positions agree with TRBD1. The CDR3 contains 14 residues. With 6 bases clipped from V and 3 bases from J, the junction kept 7 bases outside the gene matches. The germline V gene encodes CDR1 SGHRS and CDR2 YFSETQ. The CDR3 nucleotides read TGCGCCAGCACCCTGGACAGGGGATTCTACGAGCAGTACTTC. Its translation is CASTLDRGFYEQYF.

The CDR3 nucleotides read TGTGCTACCCTACTTACTCCCGGGGCAGAAAATCAGCCCCAGCATTTT. It specifies CATLLTPGAENQPQHF. The chain links TRBV12-5 to TRBJ1-5; D might be TRBD1 (5 bases). Trimming removed 10 bases at V and 4 bases at J, with 23 bases between. This CDR3 is built from 16 residues. Germline V lookup: CDR1 LGHNT, CDR2 FRNRAP. Using reference TRBV12-5 and TRBJ1-5 for the parts outside the CDR3, the full variable domain is DARVTQTPRHKVTEMGQEVTMRCQPILGHNTVFWYRQTMMQGLELLAYFRNRAPLDDSGMPKDRFSAEMPDATLATLKIQPSEPRDSAVYFCATLLTPGAENQPQHFGDGTRLSIL.

V is TRBV10-2 and J is TRBJ1-2; weak D call: TRBD1 (5 bases). With 2 bases removed from V and 2 bases from J, the gap between germline ends came to 12 bases. The CDR3 is made up of 15 amino acids. Germline assignment: CDR1 WSHSY and CDR2 SAAADI. The CDR3 region has the DNA TGCGCCAGCAGTGAGCGGGGGACCCTGAACTATGGCTACACCTTC. It codes for CASSERGTLNYGYTF.

The chain couples TRBV25-1 to TRBJ2-2; D might be TRBD1 or TRBD2, each matching 7 bases. CDR3 length: 15 residues. Germline loops: CDR1 MGHDK, CDR2 SYGVNS. V was shortened by 7 bases and J by 3 bases, with 15 bases between the two germline ends. The CDR3, as DNA: TGTGCCAGCAACCAGGGGGGGGAGTACACCGGGGAGCTGTTTTTT. It translates to CASNQGGEYTGELFF.

The DNA of the CDR3 is TGTGCCAGCAGCTTAGCGGGGTACGAGCAGTACTTC. Its protein product is CASSLAGYEQYF. The V gene is TRBV6-6, the J gene TRBJ2-7; 8 positions agree with TRBD2. V lost 6 bases, J lost 4 bases, and 2 bases stayed unmatched. Germline CDR1 MNHNY, CDR2 SVGAGI (reference sequence). The CDR3 contains 12 residues.

The chain has TRBV29-1 and TRBJ2-7; possible D gene TRBD1, 6 bases. With 5 bases removed from V and 3 bases from J, the gap between germline ends came to 11 bases. Germline CDR1 SQVTM, CDR2 ANQGSEA. There are 12 residues in the CDR3. The CDR3 sequence: CSVRTDVYEQYF. CDR3 DNA sequence: TGCAGCGTTAGGACAGACGTCTACGAGCAGTACTTC.

A remark on this clone: This specimen includes other DNA sequences encoding the same CDR3. This chain connects TRBV30 to TRBJ1-1; D call uncertain. Per the germline V gene, CDR1 is GTSNPN and CDR2 is SVGIG (reference sequence). Trimming removed 0 bases at V and 6 bases at J, with 5 bases between. The CDR3 loop spans 11 amino acids. In DNA, the CDR3 is TGTGCCTGGAGTGTAAGATCTGAAGCTTTCTTT. Residues: CAWSVRSEAFF.

The V gene is TRBV5-1, the J gene TRBJ2-7; D is unresolved. Germline V gene data show CDR1 as SGHRS and CDR2 as YFSETQ. Trimming shortened V by 4 bases and J by 3 bases, and 23 bases separated the two germline ends. This CDR3 has 17 amino acids. The CDR3 protein is CASSKLWLSEQDYEQYF. CDR3 nucleotide sequence: TGCGCCAGCAGCAAGCTTTGGTTGTCAGAACAAGACTACGAGCAGTACTTC.

This rearrangement joins TRBV7-8 to TRBJ2-5; 7 nucleotides align to TRBD2. CDR1 and CDR2 from the germline V gene are SGHVS and FQNEAQ. This CDR3 is built from 16 residues. V lost 1 base and J lost 5; bases outside the gene matches: 10. CDR3 loop: CASSLGRTRVGETQYF. In nucleotides, the CDR3 is TGTGCCAGCAGCTTAGGGAGGACTAGGGTGGGGGAGACCCAGTACTTC.

The rearrangement uses TRBV27 and TRBJ2-1; perhaps TRBD2 as D (6 bases). CDR1 is MNHEY and CDR2 is SMNVEV in the germline V gene (reference sequence). The CDR3 loop spans 19 amino acids. Between the trimmed V and J ends, which lost 6 bases and 4 bases, there was a span of 28 bases. CDR3 region: CASRDLPGGLGVIYNEQFF. CDR3 nucleotide sequence: TGTGCCAGCAGGGACCTACCCGGGGGTCTTGGGGTTATTTACAATGAGCAGTTCTTC.

This chain uses TRBV27 with TRBJ2-7, with D possibly called TRBD1 or TRBD2 (6 bases each). Trimming removed 3 bases at V and 7 bases at J, with 16 bases between. CDR1 and CDR2 (germline): MNHEY, SMNVEV (reference sequence). The CDR3 loop spans 14 amino acids. CDR3 nucleotide sequence: TGTGCCAGCAGTTTTCGGGGGCCCCGAGGAGAGCAGTACTTC. Its protein is CASSFRGPRGEQYF.

V usage is TRBV7-9 and J usage is TRBJ1-2; D is undetermined. CDR1 is SEHNR and CDR2 is FQNEAQ in the germline V gene (reference sequence). V shed 2 bases and J shed 0 bases, with 7 bases lying between them. The CDR3 is 14 amino acids. The CDR3 nucleotides are TGTGCCAGCAGCTTATGGCAGACTAACTATGGCTACACCTTC. As protein: CASSLWQTNYGYTF. The entire variable domain, with the rest obtained from reference TRBV7-9 and TRBJ1-2, is as follows: DTGVSQNPRHKITKRGQNVTFRCDPISEHNRLYWYRQTLGQGPEFLTYFQNEAQLEKSRLLSDRFSAERPKGSFSTLEIQRTEQGDSAMYLCASSLWQTNYGYTFGSGTRLTVV.

CDR3 residues: CASSLRGFGGGETQYF. CDR3 sequence (DNA): TGTGCCAGCAGCTTACGTGGGTTCGGGGGCGGCGAGACCCAGTACTTC. The chain recombines TRBV7-2 with TRBJ2-5; tentatively, D is TRBD1 or TRBD2 (6 bases each). CDR1 and CDR2 from the germline V gene are SGHTA and FQGNSA. V was clipped by 2 bases and J by 5 bases, with 18 bases between them. This CDR3 region has 16 residues.

The chain employs TRBV5-1 and TRBJ2-5, with D possibly being TRBD1 (6 bases). V lost 5 bases to trimming and J lost 2 bases, with 10 bases between them. Germline CDR1 reads SGHRS; CDR2 reads YFSETQ. The CDR3 has 13 amino acids. CDR3 sequence: CASSPGQQETQYF. CDR3 DNA sequence: TGCGCCAGCAGTCCCGGACAGCAAGAGACCCAGTACTTC.

V gene TRBV11-1 combines with J gene TRBJ2-3; 10 bases match TRBD1. Germline trimming cut 5 bases from V and 3 bases from J; bases unmatched to any gene: 5. The CDR3 is 15 amino acids. Germline CDR1 SGHAT, CDR2 FQDESV (reference sequence). CDR3 nucleotide sequence: TGTGCCAGCAGCCCCAGGGGACAGGGGACAGATACGCAGTATTTT. Its protein product is CASSPRGQGTDTQYF.

The V call is TRBV15, the J call TRBJ2-5, with a tentative D call TRBD2 (5 bases). Germline V gene sequence: CDR1 LNHNV, CDR2 YYDKDF (reference sequence). CDR3 length: 13 residues. The germline V and J ends were trimmed by 9 bases and 2 bases, with 13 bases remaining between them. CDR3 amino acids: CATGSREQETQYF. The CDR3 DNA sequence: TGTGCCACTGGCTCGAGGGAGCAAGAGACCCAGTACTTC.

This chain joins TRBV9 and TRBJ1-1; D perhaps matches TRBD1 (5 bases). The CDR3 extends over 14 amino acids. The germline V and J ends were trimmed by 0 bases and 0 bases, with 6 bases remaining between them. Germline CDR1 SGDLS, CDR2 YYNGEE. CDR3 nucleotides: TGTGCCAGCAGCGTAGGGACACTGAACACTGAAGCTTTCTTT. Its protein is CASSVGTLNTEAFF.

The chain couples TRBV30 to TRBJ2-5; a weak D match, TRBD1 (5 bases). This CDR3 has 15 residues. The V gene lost 3 bases and the J gene lost 2 bases, with 16 bases spanning the gap. CDR1 and CDR2 (germline): GTSNPN, SVGIG (reference sequence). The CDR3 DNA reads as TGTGCCTGGAGGAGCGAGGACGGACAACAAGAGACCCAGTACTTC. Translating gives CAWRSEDGQQETQYF. Variable domain in full (rest from reference TRBV30 and TRBJ2-5): SQTIHQWPATLVQPVGSPLSLECTVEGTSNPNLYWYRQAAGRGLQLLFYSVGIGQISSEVPQNLSASRPQDRQFILSSKKLLLSDSGFYLCAWRSEDGQQETQYFGPGTRLLVL.

This clone was seen only once. The chain carries TRBV4-1 and TRBJ1-2, with D hard to call. Trimming took 3 bases from V and 2 from J, leaving 7 bases between them. CDR1 and CDR2 (germline): MGHRA, YSYEKL. This CDR3 contains 13 residues. The CDR3 region has the DNA TGCGCCAGCAGCCAGGCGGACAACTATGGCTACACCTTC. It translates to CASSQADNYGYTF.

This chain links TRBV11-2 with TRBJ2-5; 12 bases fit TRBD2. In germline, CDR1 is SGHAT, CDR2 FQNNGV. This CDR3 contains 18 residues. The V and J ends lost 2 bases and 1 base, in that order; junction bases with no gene match: 8. The CDR3 coding sequence is TGTGCCAGCAGCTTATACCCTAGCGGGAGGGTCCTCCAAGAGACCCAGTACTTC. Its translation: CASSLYPSGRVLQETQYF.